This T cell receptor (beta chain) was found in a study of beta chain features in type 1 diabetes. This CDR3 comprises 13 residues. CDR1 SGHTA and CDR2 FQGNSA come from the germline V gene. Trimming removed 3 bases from V and 5 bases from J, with 10 bases in between. The sequenced template was cDNA made from the entire isolated RNA. Some clones are missing from TCRdb's copy, which holds only in-frame ones; the method was immunoSEQ multiplex PCR. The top ten clones hold around 0.56% of a sample with roughly 150,000 clones, 8% to 9.5% of them seen once. This clone appeared a single time. Its matching antigen is unknown. Findings of the study overall: Shorter TCRB CDR3s, moderately but significantly so, marked every one of the four CD4+ subsets in Type 1 diabetes patients.

The receptor was isolated from a woman aged 18-29 years with type 1 diabetes. The sequenced sample consisted of central memory CD4+ T cells from blood. The chain combines TRBV7-2 with TRBJ2-5; possible D gene TRBD1, 5 bases. Here the CDR3 reads CASSFQGHETQYF. Written as DNA, the CDR3 is TGTGCCAGCAGCTTCCAAGGACACGAGACCCAGTACTTC.